These 8 T cell receptor beta chains were sequenced from one sample in a study of OX40 agonist ivuxolimab in advanced cancers. Produced via immunoSEQ multiplex PCR; TCRdb's table is partial and in-frame only. The sample lists about 79,000 clones; about 90% were seen once. The input for sequencing was CD4+ or CD8+ T cells sorted from blood, taken in a trial of the OX40 agonist ivuxolimab. All receptors derive from an adult with an advanced solid tumor such as melanoma, head and neck, liver or kidney cancer.

This clone has a single count. This chain connects TRBV10-3 to TRBJ2-7; the match to TRBD1 covers 8 bases. Germline assignment: CDR1 ENHRY and CDR2 SYGVKD. The CDR3 loop spans 13 amino acids. Trimming cost V 8 bases and J 6 bases; bases outside gene matches: 9. CDR3: CAIGTQGASEQYF. The CDR3 nucleotides are TGTGCCATCGGTACGCAGGGGGCGAGCGAGCAGTACTTC.

This clone came up a few times. V gene TRBV29-1 combines with J gene TRBJ1-2; 8 nucleotides align to TRBD1. There are 12 residues in the CDR3. Germline V gives CDR1 SQVTM, CDR2 ANQGSEA. CDR3 amino acids: CTDSQGVYGYTF. In nucleotides, the CDR3 is TGCACCGATTCACAGGGGGTGTATGGCTACACCTTC.

This rearrangement joins TRBV29-1 to TRBJ1-2, with 7 bases lining up with TRBD1. Germline CDR1 is SQVTM and CDR2 is ANQGSEA. The CDR3 is 13 amino acids. Trimming cost V 6 bases and J 1 base; bases outside gene matches: 5. CDR3 protein: CSVQGQSNYGYTF. CDR3 nucleotide sequence: TGCAGCGTACAGGGACAGAGTAACTATGGCTACACCTTC.

The chain combines TRBV7-2 with TRBJ1-1; D is perhaps TRBD1 (5 bases). Between the trimmed V and J ends, which lost 2 bases and 7 bases, there was a span of 14 bases. This CDR3 comprises 14 residues. CDR1 SGHTA and CDR2 FQGNSA come from the germline V gene. The CDR3 here is CASSLIQGFSEAFF. Written as DNA, the CDR3 is TGTGCCAGCAGCTTAATTCAGGGTTTTAGTGAAGCTTTCTTT.

The V call is TRBV27, the J call TRBJ2-7, with D perhaps assigned TRBD1 or TRBD2 (5 bases each). Germline lookup yields CDR1 MNHEY and CDR2 SMNVEV (reference sequence). The CDR3 covers 16 residues. The ends were cut back, 4 bases at V and 3 bases at J, with 19 bases in the middle. CDR3 coding DNA: TGTGCCAGCAGTTCGCCGGGGAAAGAGGGGTTCTACGAGCAGTACTTC. Its protein product is CASSSPGKEGFYEQYF.

The chain is built from TRBV27 and TRBJ1-6; D is ambiguous. Germline V gene data show CDR1 as MNHEY and CDR2 as SMNVEV (reference sequence). The CDR3 is 13 residues long. V lost 3 bases and J lost 9, with 9 bases in between. This CDR3 is CASSLSRISPLHF. CDR3 bases: TGTGCCAGCAGTTTGTCCAGAATTTCACCCCTCCACTTT.

The J gene is TRBJ2-6, the V gene TRBV5-1; TRBD1 agrees at 7 bases. Per germline, CDR1 SGHRS and CDR2 YFSETQ. CDR3 length: 18 residues. The J segment lost 0 bases and the V segment lost 0 bases, leaving 6 bases of the junction unmatched. CDR3 sequence: CASSLGGGDSSGANVLTF. The CDR3 DNA reads TGCGCCAGCAGCTTGGGAGGGGGCGACAGCTCTGGGGCCAACGTCCTGACTTTC.

In this sample, this clone turned up once. The V and J genes are TRBV2 and TRBJ1-5; TRBD1 might be the D (6 bases). From germline, CDR1 is SNHLY and CDR2 FYNNEI. The CDR3 is 15 residues long. V was shortened by 5 bases and J by 0 bases, with 11 bases between the two germline ends. In nucleotides, the CDR3 is TGTGCCAGCAGTAGGGGGGGGTATAGCAATCAGCCCCAGCATTTT. As protein: CASSRGGYSNQPQHF.